This T cell receptor (beta chain) was found in a study of blood T cells in healthy people across ages. General study results and limits: Possibly, changes in expanded clonotypes were confounded because donor CMV status was unknown.

Trimming removed 2 bases at V and 2 bases at J, with 12 bases between. The CDR3 sequence is 15 residues long. CDR1 MNHEY and CDR2 SVGEGT come from the germline V gene. PBMCs, at least 6 million per sample, were isolated. Total RNA, at least 5.5 micrograms per sample, was extracted from PBMCs. Alongside a J-beta primer mix, a sample-barcoded 5' primer served in a second PCR lasting about 7 to 11 cycles. From the 5' RACE reads, TCRdb called clonotypes with MiXCR, one entry per CDR3 protein. The data show some 1,800,000 distinct CDR3 sequences, with roughly two fifths seen just once and 23% held by the top ten. For this clonotype: Its antigen remains unknown.

Sequenced material: blood. V gene TRBV6-2 or TRBV6-3 combines with J gene TRBJ2-5; D unclear. This clonotype was obtained from a human donor in good health. This CDR3 is CASSYPDRPQETQYF. CDR3 coding DNA: TGTGCCAGCAGTTACCCGGATCGCCCTCAAGAGACCCAGTACTTC.